Below are 24 T cell receptor beta chains sequenced from a single sample in a study of cytomegalovirus exposure and HLA in healthy donors. Vbeta (60) and Jbeta (13) primers were used in the PCR. TCRdb keeps only in-frame clones here, not all; method: immunoSEQ multiplex PCR. The sample lists about 160,000 clones, approximately 80% seen once, with about 9.6% in the top ten. What was sequenced was PBMCs. These receptors all come from a man younger than 30 in good health and CMV-seropositive.

The chain's CDR3 is CAISESRQGSEQYF. Here the CDR3 DNA reads TGTGCCATCAGTGAGTCGAGGCAGGGGTCCGAGCAGTACTTC. This rearrangement joins TRBV10-3 to TRBJ2-7; a possible D gene is TRBD1 (6 bases). V was trimmed by 0 bases and J by 6 bases, leaving 12 bases between them. The V gene's germline CDR1 is ENHRY and CDR2 SYGVKD. CDR3 size: 14 residues.

This clone appeared a single time. V gene TRBV28 combines with J gene TRBJ1-6; D gene ambiguous. CDR1 MDHEN and CDR2 SYDVKM come from the germline V gene. This CDR3 contains 15 residues. Trimming stripped 7 bases from V and 11 bases from J, with 21 bases between. CDR3 amino acids: CASTTTHGIVAPLHF. The DNA for the CDR3 is TGTGCCAGCACTACCACCCACGGGATCGTGGCACCCCTCCACTTT.

The chain employs TRBV6-4 and TRBJ2-1; D remains ambiguous. The CDR3 is 13 residues long. CDR1 is MRHNA, CDR2 SNTAGT, per germline. Deletions cut 4 bases from V and 10 bases from J, with 14 bases between. The CDR3 reads CASSGSSRREQFF. CDR3 nucleotides: TGTGCCAGCAGTGGCTCGAGTCGGCGGGAGCAGTTCTTC.

The chain is built from TRBV7-8 and TRBJ1-2; D might be TRBD1 (5 bases). V lost 0 bases, J lost 3 bases, and 8 bases lay in between. This CDR3 comprises 14 residues. The germline CDR1 and CDR2 sequences are SGHVS and FQNEAQ. CDR3 amino acids: CASSLASTDYGYTF. The CDR3 DNA sequence: TGTGCCAGCAGCTTAGCGTCGACAGACTATGGCTACACCTTC.

This chain uses TRBV5-4 with TRBJ1-6; D unclear. This CDR3 comprises 15 residues. Per the germline V gene, CDR1 is SGHNT and CDR2 is YYREEE (reference sequence). The V gene lost 0 bases and the J gene lost 8 bases, with 12 bases spanning the gap. The CDR3 DNA is TGTGCCAGCAGCTTGGGTAGAGAGTTTGATTCACCCCTCCACTTT. Its translation is CASSLGREFDSPLHF.

About this clone: The junction shows a germline mismatch at one end, possibly a read error. The chain is built from TRBV30 and TRBJ2-6, with D perhaps matching TRBD1 (5 bases). The CDR3 runs to 15 residues. Germline V gives CDR1 GTSNPN, CDR2 SVGIG (reference sequence). The CDR3 nucleotides read TGTGCCTGGAGTGTACTCGGCTCTGGGGCCAACGGCCTGACTTTC. Its translation: CAWSVLGSGANGLTF. The whole variable domain, filled in from reference TRBV30 and TRBJ2-6, reads SQTIHQWPATLVQPVGSPLSLECTVEGTSNPNLYWYRQAAGRGLQLLFYSVGIGQISSEVPQNLSASRPQDRQFILSSKKLLLSDSGFYLCAWSVLGSGANGLTFGAGSRLTVL.

This clone was counted once. V usage is TRBV5-1 and J usage is TRBJ2-3, with 11 bases that match TRBD2. Germline CDR1 is SGHRS and CDR2 is YFSETQ. The CDR3 is 17 amino acids. V dropped 4 bases and J dropped 3; count of bases not matched to a gene: 10. The CDR3 reads CASSTQLAGGMTDTQYF. CDR3 coding DNA: TGCGCCAGCAGCACCCAATTAGCGGGAGGGATGACAGATACGCAGTATTTT.

The rearrangement uses TRBV27 and TRBJ2-3; D unresolved. The CDR3 is made up of 18 amino acids. The V end was cut by 3 bases, the J end by 5 bases, with 24 bases between. From germline, CDR1 is MNHEY and CDR2 SMNVEV (reference sequence). The CDR3 DNA sequence: TGTGCCAGCAGTTTGAGTTCCTTCTTCAACCCCTTACGAGATACGCAGTATTTT. It encodes CASSLSSFFNPLRDTQYF.

The CDR3 nucleotides are TGCGCCAGCAGCGTCATGCCGGGGGTAGCAAAGGCCCAGTACTTC. It specifies CASSVMPGVAKAQYF. J is TRBJ2-5 and V is TRBV5-1, with D tentatively TRBD2 (6 bases). V was trimmed by 4 bases and J by 9 bases, leaving 22 bases between them. This CDR3 contains 15 residues. In germline, CDR1 is SGHRS, CDR2 YFSETQ. The entire variable domain, with the rest obtained from reference TRBV5-1 and TRBJ2-5, is as follows: KAGVTQTPRYLIKTRGQQVTLSCSPISGHRSVSWYQQTPGQGLQFLFEYFSETQRNKGNFPGRFSGRQFSNSRSEMNVSTLELGDSALYLCASSVMPGVAKAQYFGPGTRLLVL.

CDR3 in DNA: TGCGCCAGCGGGATTTCATCGGAGGGAGAGCAGTACTTC. Translated: CASGISSEGEQYF. This chain uses TRBV5-1 with TRBJ2-7; possibly TRBD2 for D (6 bases). V was clipped by 7 bases and J by 7 bases, with 18 bases between them. Germline V gives CDR1 SGHRS, CDR2 YFSETQ. This CDR3 region has 13 residues.

The rearrangement joins TRBV15 to TRBJ2-2; D may be TRBD1 (5 bases). The CDR3 totals 15 residues. V was clipped by 3 bases and J by 4 bases, with 12 bases between them. Germline CDR1 and CDR2: LNHNV and YYDKDF (reference sequence). Here the CDR3 reads CATSRGSQGTGELFF. The DNA for the CDR3 is TGTGCCACCAGCAGGGGTTCGCAGGGCACCGGGGAGCTGTTTTTT.

The chain has TRBV19 and TRBJ2-1, with 8 bases fitting TRBD1. CDR3 length: 16 residues. V lost 6 bases and J lost 10; bases outside the gene matches: 17. CDR1 and CDR2 from the germline V gene are LNHDA and SQIVND (reference sequence). The CDR3 coding sequence is TGTGCCAGTAGCGGACCCTCTACGACAGGGGCATTGGAGCAGTTCTTC. It translates to CASSGPSTTGALEQFF.

The chain links TRBV5-1 to TRBJ1-2; the match to TRBD1 covers 10 bases. Trimming took 0 bases from V and 4 from J; bases not matched to a gene: 3. Looked up from germline, CDR1 is SGHRS and CDR2 is YFSETQ. This CDR3 region has 15 residues. CDR3 sequence (DNA): TGCGCCAGCAGCTTGGGACAGGGGGCAATCTATGGCTACACCTTC. It specifies CASSLGQGAIYGYTF. The full variable domain, its missing parts supplied by reference TRBV5-1 and TRBJ1-2, is KAGVTQTPRYLIKTRGQQVTLSCSPISGHRSVSWYQQTPGQGLQFLFEYFSETQRNKGNFPGRFSGRQFSNSRSEMNVSTLELGDSALYLCASSLGQGAIYGYTFGSGTRLTVV.

This chain connects TRBV4-2 to TRBJ2-3, with 9 bases fitting TRBD2. CDR1 is LGHNA and CDR2 is YNFKEQ in the germline V gene. J gave up 4 bases and V 4 bases, and 6 bases lay outside the gene matches. The CDR3 covers 15 residues. CDR3 sequence (DNA): TGTGCCAGCAGCCCGGGCGGGGGGGTTGCAGATACGCAGTATTTT. Residues: CASSPGGGVADTQYF.

J is TRBJ1-5 and V is TRBV2, with TRBD1 matching 7 bases. With V trimmed by 4 bases and J by 5 bases, 2 bases remained unmatched. This CDR3 is 13 amino acids long. In germline, CDR1 is SNHLY, CDR2 FYNNEI. CDR3 bases: TGTGCCAGCAGTGGTACAGGGGATCAGCCCCAGCATTTT. It translates to CASSGTGDQPQHF.

This clone was counted once. J is TRBJ1-2 and V is TRBV9; 7 nucleotides match TRBD1. Germline V gives CDR1 SGDLS, CDR2 YYNGEE. V gave up 4 bases and J gave up 2 bases; unmatched junction bases: 5. This CDR3 comprises 14 residues. In DNA form, the CDR3 reads TGTGCCAGCAGCTTAGGGACAGCCAACTATGGCTACACCTTC. This codes for CASSLGTANYGYTF.

A few counts support this clone. CDR3 DNA: TGTGCCAGCAGCTCCGCCGGGACTAGAGGCACAGATACGCAGTATTTT. Its protein product is CASSSAGTRGTDTQYF. This chain joins TRBV9 and TRBJ2-3, with 8 bases aligning to TRBD2. Trimming removed 4 bases from V and 1 base from J; junction bases left unmatched: 8. The CDR3 runs to 16 residues. CDR1 is SGDLS and CDR2 is YYNGEE in the germline V gene.

To note about this clone: The final CDR3 position lacks the conserved phenylalanine or tryptophan, pointing to a likely read error. The chain uses TRBV25-1 and TRBJ2-7; unclear D gene. The CDR3 is made up of 12 amino acids. The germline V gene has CDR1 MGHDK and CDR2 SYGVNS. Trimming cost V 4 bases and J 9 bases, with 13 bases left between them. CDR3: CASSGVTTGQYL. The CDR3 region has the DNA TGTGCCAGCAGTGGGGTCACAACTGGGCAGTACCTC.

J is TRBJ2-1 and V is TRBV5-1; 16 positions agree with TRBD2. The CDR3 extends over 17 amino acids. From germline, CDR1 is SGHRS and CDR2 YFSETQ. J was trimmed by 4 bases and V by 4 bases; bases with no gene match: 5. As DNA, the CDR3 is TGCGCCAGCAGCCCGGGGACTAGCGGGGGGGAATACAATGAGCAGTTCTTC. This gives the protein CASSPGTSGGEYNEQFF.

The rearrangement joins TRBV18 to TRBJ2-7, with TRBD1 matching over 9 bases. Trimming removed 3 bases from V and 5 bases from J; junction bases left unmatched: 5. The CDR3 has 14 residues. Germline V gene lookup returns CDR1 KGHSH and CDR2 LQKENI. Here the CDR3 reads CASSPGQGRDEQYF. For the CDR3, the DNA is TGTGCCAGCTCACCGGGACAGGGAAGGGACGAGCAGTACTTC.

The chain has TRBV6-6 and TRBJ1-2; 10 nucleotides align to TRBD1. Germline CDR1 and CDR2: MNHNY and SVGAGI (reference sequence). The CDR3 has 16 amino acids. The V gene end was trimmed by 5 bases and the J gene end by 1 base; junction bases not matched to a gene: 7. The CDR3 coding sequence is TGTGCCAGCAGTGCACCGGACAGGGGGATTAACTATGGCTACACCTTC. This translates into CASSAPDRGINYGYTF.

V is TRBV7-9 and J is TRBJ1-4; TRBD1 matches at 7 bases. CDR1 is SEHNR, CDR2 FQNEAQ, per germline (reference sequence). Trimming removed 4 bases from V and 3 bases from J; junction bases left unmatched: 14. This CDR3 has 18 amino acids. CDR3 loop: CASSSSLGAGTANEKLFF. For the CDR3, the DNA is TGTGCCAGCAGCTCCTCATTGGGGGCCGGGACAGCTAATGAAAAACTGTTTTTT.

The V gene is TRBV27, the J gene TRBJ1-5, with 7 bases fitting TRBD1. The CDR3 has 14 residues. Trimming removed 7 bases from V and 7 bases from J; junction bases left unmatched: 10. The germline gives CDR1 MNHEY, CDR2 SMNVEV (reference sequence). Here the CDR3 DNA reads TGTGCCAGCATTCAGGGGGGCAGTTACCAGCCCCAGCATTTT. Residues: CASIQGGSYQPQHF.

The chain combines TRBV6-5 with TRBJ2-7, with D maybe TRBD1 (5 bases). The V end was cut by 2 bases, the J end by 6 bases, with 11 bases between. Germline V gene data show CDR1 as MNHEY and CDR2 as SVGAGI. The CDR3 has 13 amino acids. The CDR3 loop is CASSYDRRSEQYF. DNA of the CDR3: TGTGCCAGCAGTTACGACAGAAGGAGCGAGCAGTACTTC.